This T cell receptor (beta chain) was profiled in a study of CD8 T cells in ankylosing spondylitis. Whole-study results and caveats: Reportedly, disease-linked clones are significantly enriched in ankylosing spondylitis patients' matched synovial fluid.

For TCR beta, libraries came from quantitative 5'-RACE with molecular barcodes. TCRdb re-derived calls from the 5' RACE reads in MiXCR, one entry per CDR3 protein. The table lists 210,000 or so distinct CDR3 sequences, 25% to 30% of them singletons. The length of the CDR3 is 13 residues. The table lists this clonotype with many counts. Its antigen is unidentified. The junction departs from germline at one end; a sequencing error may be responsible. The material sequenced was blood, either unsorted or a sorted T cell fraction (not recorded which). The clonotype was recovered from a male donor with ankylosing spondylitis or in good health (not recorded which). The chain recombines TRBV12-3 or TRBV12-4 with TRBJ2-2; D is unresolved. The CDR3 is CASSLANTGELFF. The CDR3 bases are TGTGCCAGCAGTCTAGCGAACACCGGGGAGCTGTTTTTT.